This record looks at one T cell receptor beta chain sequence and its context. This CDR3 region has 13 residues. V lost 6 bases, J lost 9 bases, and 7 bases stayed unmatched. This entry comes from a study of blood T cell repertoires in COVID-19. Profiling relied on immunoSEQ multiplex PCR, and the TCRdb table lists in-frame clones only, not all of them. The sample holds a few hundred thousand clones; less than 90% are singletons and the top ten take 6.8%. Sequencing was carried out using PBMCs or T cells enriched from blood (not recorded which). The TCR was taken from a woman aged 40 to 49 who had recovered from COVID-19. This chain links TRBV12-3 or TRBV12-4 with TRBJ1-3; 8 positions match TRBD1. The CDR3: CASRPGQGGTIYF. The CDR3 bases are TGTGCCAGCAGACCCGGACAGGGAGGCACCATATATTTT.